This T cell receptor beta chain appears in the sequencing data of a study of vaccination and CD4 T cells after COVID-19. This clonotype was seen more than once but under ten times. The antigen is undetermined. Treatment indicated: approximately nine-day PBMC culture with coronavirus spike peptide pools or control peptides (ViraFEST assay). Peptide pool stimulation in ViraFEST expanded antigen-specific T cells, whose TCRs were then sequenced. Deletions cut 1 base from V and 3 bases from J, with 12 bases between. This CDR3 is 15 amino acids long. The germline CDR1 and CDR2 sequences are SEHNR and FQNEAQ (reference sequence). Notes on the study in general: Among convalescent patients, a median around 86% of reactive clones emerged only after vaccination.

Sequenced with the Oncomine TCR Beta short-read assay was DNA taken from cultured CD4+ T cells. TCRdb re-called the PCR reads with MiXCR, one entry per CDR3 protein. The data show roughly 18,000 distinct CDR3 sequences, 40% to 65% seen once. Source: CD4+ T cells from blood, cultured in vitro, taken before SARS-CoV-2 vaccination. This chain joins TRBV7-9 and TRBJ1-2; weak D call: TRBD1 (5 bases). This clonotype originated in a human donor who had recovered from COVID-19. CDR3 sequence (DNA): TGTGCCAGCAGCTTAGAGGTCACGGGGGACTATGGCTACACCTTC. Residues: CASSLEVTGDYGYTF.